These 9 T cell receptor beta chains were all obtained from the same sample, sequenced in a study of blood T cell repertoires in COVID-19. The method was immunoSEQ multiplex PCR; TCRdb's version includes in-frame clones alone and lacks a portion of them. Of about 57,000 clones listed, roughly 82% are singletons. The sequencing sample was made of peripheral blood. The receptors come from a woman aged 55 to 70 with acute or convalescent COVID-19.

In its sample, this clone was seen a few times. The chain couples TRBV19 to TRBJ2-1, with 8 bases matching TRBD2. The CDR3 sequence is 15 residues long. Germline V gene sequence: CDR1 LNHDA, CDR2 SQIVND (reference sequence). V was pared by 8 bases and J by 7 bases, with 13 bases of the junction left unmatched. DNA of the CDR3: TGTGCCAGTTCCACCGGGACTAGGGTTGGTAATGAGCAGTTCTTC. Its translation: CASSTGTRVGNEQFF. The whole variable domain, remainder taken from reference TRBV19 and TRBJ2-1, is DGGITQSPKYLFRKEGQNVTLSCEQNLNHDAMYWYRQDPGQGLRLIYYSQIVNDFQKGDIAEGYSVSREKKESFPLTVTSAQKNPTAFYLCASSTGTRVGNEQFFGPGTRLTVL.

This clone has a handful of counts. This chain's CDR3 is CASRSGGNQPQHF. In nucleotides, the CDR3 is TGCGCCAGCAGATCCGGGGGCAATCAGCCCCAGCATTTT. The chain joins TRBV10-2 to TRBJ1-5; the D is unclear. There are 13 residues in the CDR3. Trimming left V 6 bases short and J 2 bases short, with 8 bases between. Germline V gene data show CDR1 as WSHSY and CDR2 as SAAADI.

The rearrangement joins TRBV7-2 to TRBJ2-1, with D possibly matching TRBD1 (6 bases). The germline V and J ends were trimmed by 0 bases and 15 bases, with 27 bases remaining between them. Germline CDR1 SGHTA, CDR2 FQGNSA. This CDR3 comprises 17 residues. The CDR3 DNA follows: TGTGCCAGCAGCTTAGCGCTTTCTAGCCAGGGGTCTCCCCGGAGGTTCTTC. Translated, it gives CASSLALSSQGSPRRFF.

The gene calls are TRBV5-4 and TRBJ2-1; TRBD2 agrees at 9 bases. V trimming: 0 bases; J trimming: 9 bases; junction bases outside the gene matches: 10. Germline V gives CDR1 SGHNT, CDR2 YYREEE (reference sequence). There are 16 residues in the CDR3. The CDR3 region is CASSLARGGAMGEQFF. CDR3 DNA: TGTGCCAGCAGCTTGGCTCGCGGGGGGGCTATGGGTGAGCAGTTCTTC.

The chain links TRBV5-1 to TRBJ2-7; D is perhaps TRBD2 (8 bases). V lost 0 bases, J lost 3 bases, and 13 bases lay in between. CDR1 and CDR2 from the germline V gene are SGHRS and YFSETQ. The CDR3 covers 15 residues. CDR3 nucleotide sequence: TGCGCCAGCAGCTTGGCAGGGGGACTAGACTACGAGCAGTACTTC. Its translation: CASSLAGGLDYEQYF.

Here the CDR3 DNA reads TGTGCCAGCGAGAAGATGGGACAGGGGAGGGAGCCCCAGCATTTT. Protein product: CASEKMGQGREPQHF. The rearrangement links TRBV6-8 to TRBJ1-5; 10 bases are a match to TRBD1. V dropped 8 bases and J dropped 8; count of bases not matched to a gene: 12. The germline gives CDR1 MNHGY, CDR2 SAAAGT. There are 15 residues in the CDR3.

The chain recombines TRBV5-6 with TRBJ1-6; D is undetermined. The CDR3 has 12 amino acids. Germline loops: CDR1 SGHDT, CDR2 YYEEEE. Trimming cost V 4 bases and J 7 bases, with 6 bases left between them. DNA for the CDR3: TGTGCCAGCAGCAATTTAAATTCACCCCTCCACTTT. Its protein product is CASSNLNSPLHF.

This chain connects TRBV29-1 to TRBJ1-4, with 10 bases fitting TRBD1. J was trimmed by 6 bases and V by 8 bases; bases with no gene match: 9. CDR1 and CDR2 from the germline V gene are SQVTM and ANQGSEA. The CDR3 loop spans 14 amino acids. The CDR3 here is CSSMGTGEDEKLFF. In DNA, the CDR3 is TGCAGCTCTATGGGGACAGGGGAGGATGAAAAACTGTTTTTT.

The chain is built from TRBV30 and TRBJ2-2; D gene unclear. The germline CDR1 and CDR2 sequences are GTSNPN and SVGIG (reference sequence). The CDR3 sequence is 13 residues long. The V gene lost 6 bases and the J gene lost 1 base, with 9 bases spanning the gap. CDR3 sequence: CACLQMNTGELFF. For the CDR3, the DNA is TGTGCCTGCTTGCAGATGAACACCGGGGAGCTGTTTTTT.